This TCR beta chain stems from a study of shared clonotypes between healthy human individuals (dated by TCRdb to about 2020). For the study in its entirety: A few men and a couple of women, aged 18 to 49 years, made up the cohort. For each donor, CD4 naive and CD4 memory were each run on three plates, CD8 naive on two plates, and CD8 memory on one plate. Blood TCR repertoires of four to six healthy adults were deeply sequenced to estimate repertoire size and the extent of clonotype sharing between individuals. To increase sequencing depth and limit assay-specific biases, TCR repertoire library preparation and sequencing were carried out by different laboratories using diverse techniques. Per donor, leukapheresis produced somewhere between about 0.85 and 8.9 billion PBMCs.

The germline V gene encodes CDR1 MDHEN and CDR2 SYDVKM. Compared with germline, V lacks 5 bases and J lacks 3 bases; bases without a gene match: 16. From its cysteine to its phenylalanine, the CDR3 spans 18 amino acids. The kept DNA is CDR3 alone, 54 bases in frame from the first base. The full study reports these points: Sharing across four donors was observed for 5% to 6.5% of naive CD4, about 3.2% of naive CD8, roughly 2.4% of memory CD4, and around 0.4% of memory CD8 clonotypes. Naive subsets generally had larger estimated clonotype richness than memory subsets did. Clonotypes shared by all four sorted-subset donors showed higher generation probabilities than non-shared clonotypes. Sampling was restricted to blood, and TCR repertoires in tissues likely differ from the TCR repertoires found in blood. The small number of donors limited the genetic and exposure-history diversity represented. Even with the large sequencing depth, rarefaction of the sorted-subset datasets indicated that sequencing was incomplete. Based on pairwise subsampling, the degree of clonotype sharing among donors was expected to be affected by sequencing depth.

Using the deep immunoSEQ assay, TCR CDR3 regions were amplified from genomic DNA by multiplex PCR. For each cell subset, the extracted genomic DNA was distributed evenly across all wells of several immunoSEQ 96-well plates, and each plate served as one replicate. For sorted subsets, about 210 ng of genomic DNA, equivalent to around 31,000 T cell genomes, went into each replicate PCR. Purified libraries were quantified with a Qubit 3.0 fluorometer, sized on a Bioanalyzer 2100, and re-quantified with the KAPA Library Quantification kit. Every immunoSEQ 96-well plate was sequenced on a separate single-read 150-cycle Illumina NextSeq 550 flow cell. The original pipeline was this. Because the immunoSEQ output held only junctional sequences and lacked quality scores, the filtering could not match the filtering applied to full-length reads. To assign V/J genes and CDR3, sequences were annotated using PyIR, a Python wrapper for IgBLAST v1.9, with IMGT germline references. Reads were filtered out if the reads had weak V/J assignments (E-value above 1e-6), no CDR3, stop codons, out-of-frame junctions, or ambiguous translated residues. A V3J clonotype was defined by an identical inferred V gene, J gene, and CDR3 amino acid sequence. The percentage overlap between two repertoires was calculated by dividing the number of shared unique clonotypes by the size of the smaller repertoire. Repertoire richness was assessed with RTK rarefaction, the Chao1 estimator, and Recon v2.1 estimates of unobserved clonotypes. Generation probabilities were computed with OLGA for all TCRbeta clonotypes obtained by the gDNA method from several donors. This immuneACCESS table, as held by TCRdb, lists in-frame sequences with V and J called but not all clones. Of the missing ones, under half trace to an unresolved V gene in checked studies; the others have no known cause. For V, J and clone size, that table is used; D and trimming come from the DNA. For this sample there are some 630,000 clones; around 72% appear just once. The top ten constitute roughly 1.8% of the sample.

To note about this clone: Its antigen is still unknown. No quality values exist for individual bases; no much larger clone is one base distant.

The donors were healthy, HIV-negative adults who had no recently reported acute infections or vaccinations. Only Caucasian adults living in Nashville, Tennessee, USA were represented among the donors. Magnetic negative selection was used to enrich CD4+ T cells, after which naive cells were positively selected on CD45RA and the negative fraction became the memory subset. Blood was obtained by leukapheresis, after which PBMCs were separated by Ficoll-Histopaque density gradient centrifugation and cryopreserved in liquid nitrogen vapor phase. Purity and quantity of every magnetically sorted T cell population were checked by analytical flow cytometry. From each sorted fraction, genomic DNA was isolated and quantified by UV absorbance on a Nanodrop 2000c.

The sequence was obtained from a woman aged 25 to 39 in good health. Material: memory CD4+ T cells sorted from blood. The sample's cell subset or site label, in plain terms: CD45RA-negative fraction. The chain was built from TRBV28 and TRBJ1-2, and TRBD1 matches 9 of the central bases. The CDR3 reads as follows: CASSPNSGQGLGYYGYTF. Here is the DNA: TGTGCCAGCAGTCCTAACTCGGGACAGGGTTTAGGATACTATGGCTACACCTTC.